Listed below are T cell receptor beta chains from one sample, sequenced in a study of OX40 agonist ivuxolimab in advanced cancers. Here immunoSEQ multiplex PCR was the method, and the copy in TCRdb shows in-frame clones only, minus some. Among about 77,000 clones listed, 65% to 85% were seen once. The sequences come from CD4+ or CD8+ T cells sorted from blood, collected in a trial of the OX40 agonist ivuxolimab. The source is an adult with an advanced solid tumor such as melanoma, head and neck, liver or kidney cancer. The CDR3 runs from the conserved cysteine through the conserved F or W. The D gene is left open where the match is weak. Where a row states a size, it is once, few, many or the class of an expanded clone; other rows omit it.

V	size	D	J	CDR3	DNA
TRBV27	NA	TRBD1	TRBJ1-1	CASSQRQGYTEAFF	TGTGCCAGCAGTCAAAGACAGGGCTACACTGAAGCTTTCTTT
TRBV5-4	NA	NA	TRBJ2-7	CASSSWTDTPYEQYF	TGTGCCAGCAGCTCATGGACAGACACCCCCTACGAGCAGTACTTC
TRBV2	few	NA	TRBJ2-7	CASKIRGGDEQYF	TGTGCCAGCAAAATTAGAGGGGGGGACGAGCAGTACTTC
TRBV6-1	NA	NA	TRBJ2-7	CASSEISAFEQYF	TGTGCCAGCAGTGAAATCTCAGCTTTCGAGCAGTACTTC
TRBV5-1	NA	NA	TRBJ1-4	CASSLAPQGDEKLFF	TGCGCCAGCAGCTTGGCTCCGCAAGGGGATGAAAAACTGTTTTTT
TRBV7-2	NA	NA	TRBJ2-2	CASSLDTGELFF	TGTGCCAGCAGCTTAGATACCGGGGAGCTGTTTTTT
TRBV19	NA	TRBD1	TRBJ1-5	CASSSTGAGNQPQHF	TGTGCCAGCAGCTCGACAGGGGCTGGCAATCAGCCCCAGCATTTT
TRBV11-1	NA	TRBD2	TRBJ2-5	CASSFLAGIQETQYF	TGTGCCAGCAGCTTCCTAGCGGGAATCCAAGAGACCCAGTACTTC
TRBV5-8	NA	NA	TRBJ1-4	CASSLVEVGGLFF	TGTGCCAGCAGCTTGGTTGAGGTTGGCGGACTGTTTTTT
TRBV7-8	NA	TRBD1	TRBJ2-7	CASSPDRGYEQYF	TGTGCCAGCAGCCCCGACAGGGGCTACGAGCAGTACTTC
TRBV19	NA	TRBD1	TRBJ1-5	CASSKGTGGNQPQHF	TGTGCCAGTAGTAAAGGGACAGGAGGGAATCAGCCCCAGCATTTT
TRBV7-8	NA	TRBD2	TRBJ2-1	CASSFLAGGGNEQFF	TGTGCCAGCAGCTTCTTAGCGGGGGGCGGGAATGAGCAGTTCTTC
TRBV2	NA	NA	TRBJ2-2	CASSDAAGSVSGELFF	TGTGCCAGCAGTGACGCGGCGGGGAGCGTGTCCGGGGAGCTGTTTTTT
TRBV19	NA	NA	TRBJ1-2	CASSIGVNYGYTF	TGTGCCAGTAGTATAGGAGTTAACTATGGCTACACCTTC
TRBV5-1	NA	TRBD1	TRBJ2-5	CASSHQGQGAGETQYF	TGCGCCAGCAGCCATCAAGGACAGGGGGCAGGGGAGACCCAGTACTTC
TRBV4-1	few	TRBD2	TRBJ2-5	CASSTFPGLAGSETQYF	TGCGCCAGCAGCACATTCCCGGGACTAGCGGGATCTGAGACCCAGTACTTC
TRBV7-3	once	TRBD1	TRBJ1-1	CASSPVQGAFTEAFF	TGTGCCAGCAGCCCCGTTCAGGGGGCGTTCACTGAAGCTTTCTTT